A selection of T cell receptor beta chains follows, all from one sample in a study of control samples from healthy donors and cancer patients. Sequencing was performed with immunoSEQ multiplex PCR; in TCRdb, only in-frame clones are kept and a portion is missing. Counted here are 40,000 to 50,000 clones, nearly 95% occurring once; the ten biggest clones make up less than 25%. The sample consisted of PBMCs. The receptor set was obtained from a woman between 50 and 59 years old with head and neck cancer. CDR3s include the opening cysteine and the closing phenylalanine or tryptophan. The D gene is left open where the match is weak. Size values are once, few and many counts, or a class for expanded clones, and some rows have none.

>TRBV19|NA|13|once|TRBJ1-1
TGTGCCAGTATCGAGGGCCTGAACACTGAAGCTTTCTTT
CASIEGLNTEAFF
>TRBV29-1|TRBD1|13|NA|TRBJ1-2
TGCAGCGGGGGACAGAGTTTTTACTATGGCTACACCTTC
CSGGQSFYYGYTF
>TRBV7-2|NA|17|NA|TRBJ2-7
TGTGCCAGCAGCTTAGCCGCCTTTTCGGTGAGCTCCTACGAGCAGTACTTC
CASSLAAFSVSSYEQYF
>TRBV7-2|TRBD1|16|NA|TRBJ2-2
TGTGCCAGCAGCTTTTTCAGGAAAGGGGGCGCCGGGGAGCTGTTTTTT
CASSFFRKGGAGELFF
>TRBV28|NA|14|NA|TRBJ2-1
TGTGCCAGCAGGAAGGGACCGGGCTACAATGAGCAGTTCTTC
CASRKGPGYNEQFF
>TRBV29-1|NA|11|NA|TRBJ2-1
TGCAGCGTTCCGAGCAGCGAAGAGCAGTTCTTC
CSVPSSEEQFF
>TRBV15|NA|14|NA|TRBJ2-7
TGTGCCACCAGCAGAGAAAAGATTTCCTACGAGCAGTACTTC
CATSREKISYEQYF
>TRBV5-1|NA|16|once|TRBJ2-2
TGCGCCAGCAGCTTGGATGGGGGGCTGGTCACCGGGGAGCTGTTTTTT
CASSLDGGLVTGELFF
>TRBV7-9|NA|12|NA|TRBJ1-2
TGTGCCAGCAGCGCGGATGTTTATGGCTACACCTTC
CASSADVYGYTF
>TRBV6-5|NA|13|NA|TRBJ1-2
TGTGCCAGCAGCCGCGGCAGGAGCTATGGCTACACCTTC
CASSRGRSYGYTF
>TRBV12-5|NA|17|NA|TRBJ2-5
TGTGCTAGTGGTTTGGTCAGTGACCTAGAGGGGCAAGAGACCCAGTACTTC
CASGLVSDLEGQETQYF